Presented here are 22 T cell receptor beta chains from one specimen sequenced in a study of blood T cell repertoires in COVID-19. The method was immunoSEQ multiplex PCR; TCRdb's version includes in-frame clones alone and lacks a portion of them. There are some 130,000 clones in the sample; roughly 87% occur only once, and under 20% lies in the top ten. The material sequenced was PBMCs or T cells enriched from blood (not recorded which). All receptors derive from a man aged 30-40 years who had recovered from COVID-19.

The chain employs TRBV7-2 and TRBJ1-2; tentatively, D is TRBD1 (5 bases). V lost 5 bases and J lost 3, with 19 bases in between. The CDR3 totals 16 residues. Germline V gives CDR1 SGHTA, CDR2 FQGNSA. CDR3 sequence: CASSPRMGGFDYGYTF. The CDR3 nucleotides are TGTGCCAGCAGCCCCCGTATGGGGGGATTTGACTATGGCTACACCTTC.

V gene TRBV19 combines with J gene TRBJ1-2; a weak D match, TRBD1 (6 bases). Trimming cost V 4 bases and J 8 bases, with 17 bases left between them. This CDR3 spans 14 amino acids. Germline CDR1 is LNHDA and CDR2 is SQIVND (reference sequence). CDR3 amino acids: CASSRDTSYGGYTF. The CDR3 region has the DNA TGTGCCAGTAGTAGGGACACGTCGTATGGCGGCTACACCTTC.

The rearrangement links TRBV6-5 to TRBJ1-5; unclear D gene. The CDR3 has 14 amino acids. V dropped 0 bases and J dropped 5 bases, with 8 bases sitting between them. The germline V gene has CDR1 MNHEY and CDR2 SVGAGI. The CDR3 DNA is TGTGCCAGCAGTTACTCGACTTGGGATCAGCCCCAGCATTTT. It yields the protein CASSYSTWDQPQHF.

This clone appeared a few times. This chain connects TRBV7-9 to TRBJ2-1; 13 bases match TRBD2. Germline assignment: CDR1 SEHNR and CDR2 FQNEAQ (reference sequence). The CDR3 is 15 amino acids. The J segment lost 7 bases and the V segment lost 6 bases, leaving 6 bases of the junction unmatched. The CDR3 is CASRLPGLAGNEQFF. CDR3 in DNA: TGTGCCAGCAGGCTCCCGGGACTAGCGGGAAATGAGCAGTTCTTC.

The chain recombines TRBV5-4 with TRBJ1-3; 7 nucleotides align to TRBD1. The CDR3 runs to 13 residues. Per germline, CDR1 SGHNT and CDR2 YYREEE (reference sequence). The junction had 6 bases not matched to a gene; V was cut back by 4 bases and J by 8 bases. In nucleotides, the CDR3 is TGTGCCAGCAGCGCCGACAGGGTGGACACCATATATTTT. Its protein product is CASSADRVDTIYF. Full variable domain (missing parts from reference TRBV5-4 and TRBJ1-3): ETGVTQSPTHLIKTRGQQVTLRCSSQSGHNTVSWYQQALGQGPQFIFQYYREEENGRGNFPPRFSGLQFPNYSSELNVNALELDDSALYLCASSADRVDTIYFGEGSWLTVV.

CDR3 residues: CASSVGQGNYGYTF. The CDR3 DNA follows: TGTGCCAGCAGCGTCGGACAGGGAAACTATGGCTACACCTTC. This chain links TRBV9 with TRBJ1-2; 8 bases fit TRBD1. The CDR3 extends over 14 amino acids. V was clipped by 2 bases and J by 2 bases; unmatched bases: 2. CDR1 is SGDLS and CDR2 is YYNGEE in the germline V gene.

J is TRBJ2-6 and V is TRBV2, with TRBD2 matching over 8 bases. The V segment lost 4 bases and the J segment 3 bases; nucleotides outside the gene matches: 8. This CDR3 spans 17 amino acids. Germline CDR1 and CDR2: SNHLY and FYNNEI. CDR3 residues: CASSVRAGEGGANVLTF. In DNA form, the CDR3 reads TGTGCCAGCAGTGTTAGAGCGGGGGAGGGTGGGGCCAACGTCCTGACTTTC.

This clone was seen at least ten times. The CDR3 protein is CASSVGFRGEQYF. The DNA for the CDR3 is TGTGCCAGCAGCGTAGGATTTAGGGGGGAGCAGTACTTC. The chain recombines TRBV9 with TRBJ2-7; D may be TRBD1 (6 bases). Germline V gives CDR1 SGDLS, CDR2 YYNGEE. V was cut by 0 bases and J by 7 bases, with 11 bases left in between. The CDR3 runs 13 residues. Variable domain in full (rest from reference TRBV9 and TRBJ2-7): DSGVTQTPKHLITATGQRVTLRCSPRSGDLSVYWYQQSLDQGLQFLIQYYNGEERAKGNILERFSAQQFPDLHSELNLSSLELGDSALYFCASSVGFRGEQYFGPGTRLTVT.

The rearrangement uses TRBV10-1 and TRBJ2-1; TRBD2 matches at 11 bases. V shed 8 bases and J 5 bases; nucleotides not matched to a gene: 5. The CDR3 sequence is 14 residues long. The germline CDR1 and CDR2 sequences are WNHNN and SYGVQD (reference sequence). CDR3 coding DNA: TGCGCCAGCTCTCCGACTAGCGGGAACAATGAGCAGTTCTTC. It yields the protein CASSPTSGNNEQFF.

The chain has TRBV19 and TRBJ1-2, with 7 bases that match TRBD1. The germline V gene has CDR1 LNHDA and CDR2 SQIVND (reference sequence). This CDR3 has 14 amino acids. V was pared by 2 bases and J by 3 bases, with 3 bases of the junction left unmatched. CDR3 coding DNA: TGTGCCAGTAGTATATTTGGACAGGACTATGGCTACACCTTC. Translated: CASSIFGQDYGYTF.

The table lists this clone with a few counts. The CDR3 DNA reads as TGCGCCAGCAGCCCAGGACAGATTACAGATACGCAGTATTTT. Its translation is CASSPGQITDTQYF. The chain joins TRBV5-1 to TRBJ2-3; TRBD1 might be the D (6 bases). The germline gives CDR1 SGHRS, CDR2 YFSETQ. Trimming left V 4 bases short and J 3 bases short, with 12 bases between. The CDR3 spans 14 residues.

This clone was picked up a small number of times. The gene calls are TRBV2 and TRBJ1-5; a weak D match, TRBD1 (5 bases). Germline CDR1 reads SNHLY; CDR2 reads FYNNEI. The CDR3 spans 13 residues. V lost 2 bases and J 7 bases, leaving 9 bases between the germline ends. The CDR3 spells CASSEHWTQPQHF. The DNA for the CDR3 is TGTGCCAGCAGTGAACATTGGACACAGCCCCAGCATTTT.

CDR3 DNA sequence: TGTGCCAGCTCACCACCGTCTTTCCGGGACTCCCGGGGAGATGGCATTCAGTACTTC. Encoded protein: CASSPPSFRDSRGDGIQYF. This chain links TRBV18 with TRBJ2-4; D might be TRBD2 (6 bases). Trimming stripped 0 bases from V and 9 bases from J, with 27 bases between. This CDR3 is 19 amino acids long. CDR1 KGHSH and CDR2 LQKENI come from the germline V gene.

The genes are TRBV2 and TRBJ1-4; 9 bases align to TRBD1. Germline CDR1 reads SNHLY; CDR2 reads FYNNEI. V trimming: 4 bases; J trimming: 8 bases; junction bases outside the gene matches: 11. The CDR3 is 16 residues long. CDR3 residues: CASSAGTGRGTEKLFF. CDR3 coding DNA: TGTGCCAGCAGTGCCGGGACAGGGCGGGGGACAGAAAAACTGTTTTTT.

This clone was counted a single time. V usage is TRBV6-2 or TRBV6-3 and J usage is TRBJ2-7; D not certain. The CDR3 length is 13 residues. V lost 2 bases to trimming and J lost 3 bases, with 8 bases between them. The V gene's germline CDR1 is MNHEY and CDR2 SVGEGT. Written as DNA, the CDR3 is TGTGCCAGCAGTTACAGCCAGGACTACGAGCAGTACGTC. Amino acids: CASSYSQDYEQYV.

This clone was seen a handful of times. The gene calls are TRBV19 and TRBJ1-2; 9 nucleotides line up with TRBD1. The CDR3 contains 15 residues. Germline V gene data show CDR1 as LNHDA and CDR2 as SQIVND (reference sequence). Trimming at V came to 5 bases and at J to 4 bases, leaving 8 bases not matched to a gene. CDR3 DNA sequence: TGTGCCAGTAGTCCCACAGGGGGCTACGGCTATGGCTACACCTTC. It specifies CASSPTGGYGYGYTF.

The CDR3 loop reads CASSQREGPNEQFF. CDR3 DNA sequence: TGTGCCAGCAGCCAGCGGGAGGGCCCGAATGAGCAGTTCTTC. The rearrangement joins TRBV5-4 to TRBJ2-1; 10 bases are a match to TRBD2. The CDR3 consists of 14 residues. The germline gives CDR1 SGHNT, CDR2 YYREEE (reference sequence). The V and J ends lost 4 bases and 7 bases, in that order; junction bases with no gene match: 5. The full variable domain, in which reference TRBV5-4 and TRBJ2-1 provide the parts outside the CDR3, is ETGVTQSPTHLIKTRGQQVTLRCSSQSGHNTVSWYQQALGQGPQFIFQYYREEENGRGNFPPRFSGLQFPNYSSELNVNALELDDSALYLCASSQREGPNEQFFGPGTRLTVL.

This sequence joins TRBV6-2 or TRBV6-3 and TRBJ1-4; 7 nucleotides line up with TRBD1. CDR3 length: 14 amino acids. Germline-derived CDR1 and CDR2 are MNHEY and SVGEGT. J gave up 10 bases and V 5 bases, and 10 bases lay outside the gene matches. The CDR3 protein is CASSLSDRVGKLFF. CDR3 DNA: TGTGCCAGCAGTCTCTCCGACAGGGTTGGAAAACTGTTTTTT.

The J gene is TRBJ2-1, the V gene TRBV14; D ambiguous. The V gene's germline CDR1 is SGHDN and CDR2 FVKESK. Trimming pared 1 base from V and 4 bases from J, leaving 8 bases between. This CDR3 comprises 14 residues. CDR3 sequence reads: CASSQGDWYNEQFF. As DNA, the CDR3 is TGTGCCAGCAGCCAAGGAGACTGGTACAATGAGCAGTTCTTC.

This CDR3 reads CASSLGTGTEAFF. In DNA form, the CDR3 reads TGTGCCAGCAGCTTAGGTACAGGGACTGAAGCTTTCTTT. The chain is built from TRBV11-3 and TRBJ1-1; D is perhaps TRBD1 (6 bases). Trimming removed 1 base from V and 5 bases from J, with 8 bases in between. CDR1 is SGHNT, CDR2 YENEEA, per germline. The CDR3 runs to 13 residues.

The rearrangement links TRBV6-1 to TRBJ2-7; D not certain. CDR1 and CDR2 from the germline V gene are MNHNS and SASEGT. Trimming stripped 2 bases from V and 3 bases from J, with 11 bases between. The CDR3 has 14 amino acids. CDR3 amino acids: CASSELRTIYEQYV. In DNA, the CDR3 is TGTGCCAGCAGTGAACTAAGAACGATCTACGAGCAGTACGTC.

This chain uses TRBV6-4 with TRBJ2-7; D perhaps matches TRBD1 (6 bases). V was cut by 0 bases and J by 4 bases, with 37 bases left in between. Per the germline V gene, CDR1 is MRHNA and CDR2 is SNTAGT. There are 23 residues in the CDR3. This CDR3 reads CASSDSTGSRQKGAGERLYEQYV. CDR3 in DNA: TGTGCCAGCAGTGACTCTACGGGTTCTCGACAGAAAGGGGCAGGGGAAAGGTTATACGAGCAGTACGTC.